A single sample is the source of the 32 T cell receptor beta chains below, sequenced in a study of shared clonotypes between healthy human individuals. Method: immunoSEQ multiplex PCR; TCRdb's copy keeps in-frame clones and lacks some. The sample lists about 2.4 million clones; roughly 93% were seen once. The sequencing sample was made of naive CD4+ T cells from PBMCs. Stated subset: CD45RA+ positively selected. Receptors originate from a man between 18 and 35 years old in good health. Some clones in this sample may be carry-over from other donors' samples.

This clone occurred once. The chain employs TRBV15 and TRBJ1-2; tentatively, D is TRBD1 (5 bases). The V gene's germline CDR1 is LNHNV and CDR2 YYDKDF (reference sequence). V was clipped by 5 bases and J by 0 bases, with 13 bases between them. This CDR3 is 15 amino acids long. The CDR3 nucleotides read TGTGCCACCAGCGATTTCCGACAGACTAACTATGGCTACACCTTC. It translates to CATSDFRQTNYGYTF.

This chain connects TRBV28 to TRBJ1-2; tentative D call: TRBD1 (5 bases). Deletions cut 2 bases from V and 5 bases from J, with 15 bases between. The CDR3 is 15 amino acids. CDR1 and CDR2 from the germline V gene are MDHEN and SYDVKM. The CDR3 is CASSLMYGREYGYTF. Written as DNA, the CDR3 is TGTGCCAGCAGTTTAATGTACGGCAGGGAATATGGCTACACCTTC.

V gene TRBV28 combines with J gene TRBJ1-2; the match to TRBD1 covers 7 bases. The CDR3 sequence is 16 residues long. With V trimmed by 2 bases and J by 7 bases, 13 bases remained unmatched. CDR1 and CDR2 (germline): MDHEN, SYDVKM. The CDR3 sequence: CASSLPTGPWGSGYTF. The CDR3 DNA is TGTGCCAGCAGTTTACCGACAGGGCCCTGGGGGAGTGGCTACACCTTC.

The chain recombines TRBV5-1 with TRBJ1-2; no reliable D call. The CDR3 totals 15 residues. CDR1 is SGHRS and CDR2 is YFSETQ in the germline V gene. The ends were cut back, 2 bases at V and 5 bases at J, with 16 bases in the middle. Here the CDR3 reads CASSLSGRESYGYTF. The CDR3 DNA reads TGCGCCAGCAGCTTAAGTGGAAGGGAGTCATATGGCTACACCTTC. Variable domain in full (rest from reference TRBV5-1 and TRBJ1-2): KAGVTQTPRYLIKTRGQQVTLSCSPISGHRSVSWYQQTPGQGLQFLFEYFSETQRNKGNFPGRFSGRQFSNSRSEMNVSTLELGDSALYLCASSLSGRESYGYTFGSGTRLTVV.

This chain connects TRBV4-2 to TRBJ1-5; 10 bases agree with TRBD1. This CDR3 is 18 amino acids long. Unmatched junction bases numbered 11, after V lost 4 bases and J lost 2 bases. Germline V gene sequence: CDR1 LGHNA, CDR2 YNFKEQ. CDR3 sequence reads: CASSPGTGEGNGNQPQHF. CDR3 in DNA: TGTGCCAGCAGCCCCGGGACAGGGGAGGGGAATGGCAATCAGCCCCAGCATTTT.

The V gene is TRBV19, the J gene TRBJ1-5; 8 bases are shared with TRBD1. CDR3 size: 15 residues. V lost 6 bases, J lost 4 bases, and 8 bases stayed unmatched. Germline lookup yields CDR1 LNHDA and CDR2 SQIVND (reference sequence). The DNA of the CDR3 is TGTGCCAGTAGCACCCCCGGGACAGGTAATCAGCCCCAGCATTTT. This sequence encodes CASSTPGTGNQPQHF. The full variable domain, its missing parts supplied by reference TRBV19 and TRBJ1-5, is DGGITQSPKYLFRKEGQNVTLSCEQNLNHDAMYWYRQDPGQGLRLIYYSQIVNDFQKGDIAEGYSVSREKKESFPLTVTSAQKNPTAFYLCASSTPGTGNQPQHFGDGTRLSIL.

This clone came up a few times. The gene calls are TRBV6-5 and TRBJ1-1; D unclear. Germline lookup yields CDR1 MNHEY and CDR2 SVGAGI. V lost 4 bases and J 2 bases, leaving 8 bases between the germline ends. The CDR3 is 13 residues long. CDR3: CASSWGVNTEAFF. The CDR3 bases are TGTGCCAGCAGTTGGGGAGTCAACACTGAAGCTTTCTTT.

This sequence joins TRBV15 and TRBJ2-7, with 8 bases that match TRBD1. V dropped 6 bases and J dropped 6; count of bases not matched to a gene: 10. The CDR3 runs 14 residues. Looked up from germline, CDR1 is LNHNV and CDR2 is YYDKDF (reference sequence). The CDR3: CATSVFQGASEQYF. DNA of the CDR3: TGTGCCACCAGTGTATTTCAGGGGGCCTCCGAGCAGTACTTC.

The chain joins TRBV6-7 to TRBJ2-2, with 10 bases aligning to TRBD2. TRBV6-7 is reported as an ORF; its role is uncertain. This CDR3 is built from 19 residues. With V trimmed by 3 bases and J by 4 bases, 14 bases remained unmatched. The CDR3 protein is CASSYRCRAGGLVTGELFF. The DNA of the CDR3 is TGTGCCAGCAGTTATCGGTGTCGAGCGGGAGGGCTGGTCACCGGGGAGCTGTTTTTT.

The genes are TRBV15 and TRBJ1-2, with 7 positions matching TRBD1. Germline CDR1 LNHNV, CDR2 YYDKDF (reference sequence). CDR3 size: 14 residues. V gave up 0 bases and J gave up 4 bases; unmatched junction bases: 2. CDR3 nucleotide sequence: TGTGCCACCAGCAGAGATGCAGGGGGCTATGGCTACACCTTC. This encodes CATSRDAGGYGYTF.

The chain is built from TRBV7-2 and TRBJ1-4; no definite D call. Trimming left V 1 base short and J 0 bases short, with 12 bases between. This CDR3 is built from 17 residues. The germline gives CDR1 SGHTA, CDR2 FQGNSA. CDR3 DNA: TGTGCCAGCAGCTTAGTGGTGGCCCGCACAACTAATGAAAAACTGTTTTTT. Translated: CASSLVVARTTNEKLFF.

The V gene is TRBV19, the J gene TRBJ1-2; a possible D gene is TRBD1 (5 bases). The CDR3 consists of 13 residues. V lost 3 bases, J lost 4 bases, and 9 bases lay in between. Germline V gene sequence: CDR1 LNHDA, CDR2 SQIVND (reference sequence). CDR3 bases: TGTGCCAGTAGTATGCAGGGCGGCTATGGCTACACCTTC. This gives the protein CASSMQGGYGYTF.

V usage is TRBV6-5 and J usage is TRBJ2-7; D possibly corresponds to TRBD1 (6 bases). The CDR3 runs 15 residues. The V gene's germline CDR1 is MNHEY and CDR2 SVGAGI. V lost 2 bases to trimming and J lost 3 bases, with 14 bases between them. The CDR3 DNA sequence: TGTGCCAGCAGTTACGGGGACACCCATAGCTACGAGCAGTACTTC. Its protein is CASSYGDTHSYEQYF.

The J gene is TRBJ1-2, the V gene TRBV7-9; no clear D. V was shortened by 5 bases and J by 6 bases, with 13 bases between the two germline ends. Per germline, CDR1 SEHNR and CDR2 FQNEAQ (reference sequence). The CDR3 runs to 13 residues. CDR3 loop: CASSRGLVHGYTF. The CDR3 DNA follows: TGTGCCAGCAGCCGCGGACTGGTGCATGGCTACACCTTC. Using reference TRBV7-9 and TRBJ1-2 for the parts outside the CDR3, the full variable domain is DTGVSQNPRHKITKRGQNVTFRCDPISEHNRLYWYRQTLGQGPEFLTYFQNEAQLEKSRLLSDRFSAERPKGSFSTLEIQRTEQGDSAMYLCASSRGLVHGYTFGSGTRLTVV.

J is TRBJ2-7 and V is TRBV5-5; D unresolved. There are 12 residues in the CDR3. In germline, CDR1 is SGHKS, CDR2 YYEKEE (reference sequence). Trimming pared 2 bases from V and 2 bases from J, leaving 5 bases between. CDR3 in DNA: TGTGCCAGCAGCTTCCCTACCTACGAGCAGTACTTC. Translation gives CASSFPTYEQYF.

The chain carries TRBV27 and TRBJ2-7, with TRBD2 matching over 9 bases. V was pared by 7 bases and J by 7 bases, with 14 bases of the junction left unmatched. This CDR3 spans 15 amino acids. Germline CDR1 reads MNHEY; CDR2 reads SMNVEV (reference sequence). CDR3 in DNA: TGTGCCAGCACGGTGCGGGAGGGACCGGTGGTGGAGCAGTACTTC. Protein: CASTVREGPVVEQYF.

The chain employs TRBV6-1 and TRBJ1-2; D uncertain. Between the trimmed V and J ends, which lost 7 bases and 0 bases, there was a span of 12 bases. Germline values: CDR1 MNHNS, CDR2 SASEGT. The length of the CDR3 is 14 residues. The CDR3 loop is CASTGGRSNYGYTF. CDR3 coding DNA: TGTGCCAGCACCGGCGGCAGATCTAACTATGGCTACACCTTC.

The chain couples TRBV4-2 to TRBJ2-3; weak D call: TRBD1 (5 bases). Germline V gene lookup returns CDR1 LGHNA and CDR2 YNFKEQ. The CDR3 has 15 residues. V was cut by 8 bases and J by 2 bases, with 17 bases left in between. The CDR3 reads CASASGHWNTDTQYF. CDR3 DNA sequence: TGTGCCAGCGCGTCCGGACATTGGAACACAGATACGCAGTATTTT.

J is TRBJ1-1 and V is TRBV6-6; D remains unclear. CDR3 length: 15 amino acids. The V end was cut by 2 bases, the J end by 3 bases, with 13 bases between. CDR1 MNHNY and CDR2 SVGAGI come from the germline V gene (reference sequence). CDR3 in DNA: TGTGCCAGCAGTTACCAATTTAAGGGCGACACTGAAGCTTTCTTT. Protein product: CASSYQFKGDTEAFF.

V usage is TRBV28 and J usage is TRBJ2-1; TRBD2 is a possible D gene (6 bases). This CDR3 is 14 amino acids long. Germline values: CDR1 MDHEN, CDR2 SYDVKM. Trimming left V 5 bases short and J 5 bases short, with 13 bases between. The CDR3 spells CASSLIAVHNEQFF. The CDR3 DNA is TGTGCCAGCAGTCTGATAGCGGTACACAATGAGCAGTTCTTC.

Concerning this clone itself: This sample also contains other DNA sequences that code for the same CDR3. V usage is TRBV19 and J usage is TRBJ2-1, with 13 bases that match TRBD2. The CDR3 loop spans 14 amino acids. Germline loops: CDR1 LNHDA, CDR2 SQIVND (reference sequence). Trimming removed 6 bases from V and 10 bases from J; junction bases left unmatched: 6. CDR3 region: CASSIPGLAGEQFF. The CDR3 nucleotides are TGTGCCAGTAGCATCCCGGGACTAGCGGGAGAGCAGTTCTTC.

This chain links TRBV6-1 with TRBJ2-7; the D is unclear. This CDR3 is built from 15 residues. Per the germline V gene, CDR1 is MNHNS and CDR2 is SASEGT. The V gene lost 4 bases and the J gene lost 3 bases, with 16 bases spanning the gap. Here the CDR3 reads CASSVSPQDFYEQYF. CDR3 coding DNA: TGTGCCAGCAGTGTTTCCCCCCAAGATTTCTACGAGCAGTACTTC.

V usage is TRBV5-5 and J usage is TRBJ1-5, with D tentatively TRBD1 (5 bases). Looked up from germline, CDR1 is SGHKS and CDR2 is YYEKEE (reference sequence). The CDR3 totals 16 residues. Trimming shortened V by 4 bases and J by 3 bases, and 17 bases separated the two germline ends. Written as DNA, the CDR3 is TGTGCCAGCAGCCTCCCAGGGATGGGTGACAATCAGCCCCAGCATTTT. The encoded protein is CASSLPGMGDNQPQHF.

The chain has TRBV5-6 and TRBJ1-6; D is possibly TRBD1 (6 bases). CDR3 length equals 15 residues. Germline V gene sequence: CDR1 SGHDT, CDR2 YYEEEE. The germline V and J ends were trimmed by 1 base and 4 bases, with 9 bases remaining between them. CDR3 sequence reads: CASSLRGQYNSPLHF. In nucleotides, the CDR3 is TGTGCCAGCAGCTTGCGAGGACAGTATAATTCACCCCTCCACTTT.

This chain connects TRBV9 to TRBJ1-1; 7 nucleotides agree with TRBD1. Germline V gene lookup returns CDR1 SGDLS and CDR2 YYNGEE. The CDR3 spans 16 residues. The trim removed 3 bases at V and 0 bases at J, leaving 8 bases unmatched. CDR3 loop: CASSAPGTVMNTEAFF. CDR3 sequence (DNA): TGTGCCAGCAGCGCCCCGGGGACAGTTATGAACACTGAAGCTTTCTTT.

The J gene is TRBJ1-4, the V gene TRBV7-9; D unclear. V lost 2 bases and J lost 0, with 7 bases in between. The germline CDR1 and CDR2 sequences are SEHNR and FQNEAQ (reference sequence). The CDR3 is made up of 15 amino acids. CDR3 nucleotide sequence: TGTGCCAGCAGCTTACGCGGTGCAACTAATGAAAAACTGTTTTTT. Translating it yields CASSLRGATNEKLFF.

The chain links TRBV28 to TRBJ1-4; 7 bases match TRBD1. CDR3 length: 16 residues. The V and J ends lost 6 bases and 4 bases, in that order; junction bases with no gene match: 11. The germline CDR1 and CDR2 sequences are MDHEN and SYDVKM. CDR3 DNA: TGTGCCAGCAGGGATATAACAGGGGCCTATAATGAAAAACTGTTTTTT. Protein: CASRDITGAYNEKLFF. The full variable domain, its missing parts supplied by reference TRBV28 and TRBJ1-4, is DVKVTQSSRYLVKRTGEKVFLECVQDMDHENMFWYRQDPGLGLRLIYFSYDVKMKEKGDIPEGYSVSREKKERFSLILESASTNQTSMYLCASRDITGAYNEKLFFGSGTQLSVL.

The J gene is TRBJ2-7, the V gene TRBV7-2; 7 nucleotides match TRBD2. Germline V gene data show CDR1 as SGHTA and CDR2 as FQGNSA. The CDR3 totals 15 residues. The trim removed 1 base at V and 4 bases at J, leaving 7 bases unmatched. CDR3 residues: CASSLGTSSGYEQYF. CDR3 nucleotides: TGTGCCAGCAGCTTAGGGACTAGTTCCGGATACGAGCAGTACTTC. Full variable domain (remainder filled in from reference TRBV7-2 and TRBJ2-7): GAGVSQSPSNKVTEKGKDVELRCDPISGHTALYWYRQSLGQGLEFLIYFQGNSAPDKSGLPSDRFSAERTGGSVSTLTIQRTQQEDSAVYLCASSLGTSSGYEQYFGPGTRLTVT.

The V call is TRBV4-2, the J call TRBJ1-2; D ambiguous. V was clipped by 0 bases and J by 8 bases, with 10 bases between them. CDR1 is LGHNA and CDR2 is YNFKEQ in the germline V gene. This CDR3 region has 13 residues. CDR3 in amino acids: CASSQDTGRGYTF. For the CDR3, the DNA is TGTGCCAGCAGCCAAGATACCGGGCGCGGCTACACCTTC.

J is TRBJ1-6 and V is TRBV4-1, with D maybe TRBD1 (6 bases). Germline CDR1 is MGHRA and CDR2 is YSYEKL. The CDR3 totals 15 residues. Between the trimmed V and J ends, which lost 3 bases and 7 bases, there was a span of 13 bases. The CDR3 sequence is CASSQARGDNSPLHF. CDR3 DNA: TGCGCCAGCAGCCAGGCCAGGGGCGACAATTCACCCCTCCACTTT.

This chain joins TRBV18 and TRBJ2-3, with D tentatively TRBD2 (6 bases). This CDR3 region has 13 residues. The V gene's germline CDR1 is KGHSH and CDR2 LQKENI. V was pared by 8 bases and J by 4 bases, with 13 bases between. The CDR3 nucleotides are TGTGCCAGCGCGGTGGGGGAGGCAGATACGCAGTATTTT. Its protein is CASAVGEADTQYF.

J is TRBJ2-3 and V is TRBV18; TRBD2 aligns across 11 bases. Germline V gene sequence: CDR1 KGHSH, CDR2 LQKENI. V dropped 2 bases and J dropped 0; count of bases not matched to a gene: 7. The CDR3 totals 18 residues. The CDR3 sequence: CASSPVTGLAASTDTQYF. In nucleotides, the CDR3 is TGTGCCAGCTCACCAGTCACGGGACTAGCGGCTAGCACAGATACGCAGTATTTT.